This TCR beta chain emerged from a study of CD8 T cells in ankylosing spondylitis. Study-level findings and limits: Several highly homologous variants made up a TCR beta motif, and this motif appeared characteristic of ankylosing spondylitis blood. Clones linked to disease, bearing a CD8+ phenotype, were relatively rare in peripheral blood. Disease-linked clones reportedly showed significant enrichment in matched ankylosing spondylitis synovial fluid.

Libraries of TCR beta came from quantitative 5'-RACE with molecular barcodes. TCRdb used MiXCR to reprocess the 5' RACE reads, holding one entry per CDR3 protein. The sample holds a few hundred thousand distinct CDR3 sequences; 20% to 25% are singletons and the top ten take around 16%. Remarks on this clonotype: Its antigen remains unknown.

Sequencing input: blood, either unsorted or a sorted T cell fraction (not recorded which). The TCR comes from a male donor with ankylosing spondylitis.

CDR3 protein: CASSLVPEADTQYF. For the CDR3, the DNA is TGCGCCAGCAGCTTGGTTCCGGAGGCAGATACGCAGTATTTT. The chain is built from TRBV5-1 and TRBJ2-3; a possible D gene is TRBD2 (5 bases). The CDR3 has 14 amino acids. V dropped 0 bases and J dropped 4 bases, with 9 bases sitting between them. Germline V gene data show CDR1 as SGHRS and CDR2 as YFSETQ. The variable domain in full, with the rest retrieved from reference TRBV5-1 and TRBJ2-3, is KAGVTQTPRYLIKTRGQQVTLSCSPISGHRSVSWYQQTPGQGLQFLFEYFSETQRNKGNFPGRFSGRQFSNSRSEMNVSTLELGDSALYLCASSLVPEADTQYFGPGTRLTVL.